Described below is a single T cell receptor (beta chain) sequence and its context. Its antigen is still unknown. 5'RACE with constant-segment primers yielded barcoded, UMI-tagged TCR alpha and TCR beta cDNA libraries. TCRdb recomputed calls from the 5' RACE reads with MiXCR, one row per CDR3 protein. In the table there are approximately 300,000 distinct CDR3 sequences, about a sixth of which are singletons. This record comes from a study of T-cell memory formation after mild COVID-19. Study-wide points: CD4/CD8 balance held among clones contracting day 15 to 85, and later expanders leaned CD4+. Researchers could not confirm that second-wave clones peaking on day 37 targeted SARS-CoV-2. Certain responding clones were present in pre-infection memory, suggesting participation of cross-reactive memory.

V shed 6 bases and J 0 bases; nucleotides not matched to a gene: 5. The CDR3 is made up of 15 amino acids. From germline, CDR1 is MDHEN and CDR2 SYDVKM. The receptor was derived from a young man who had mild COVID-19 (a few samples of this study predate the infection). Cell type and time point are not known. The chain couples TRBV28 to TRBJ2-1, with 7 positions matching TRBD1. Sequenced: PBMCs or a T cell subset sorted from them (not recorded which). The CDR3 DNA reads TGTGCCAGCAGCCGAGGGGACAGCTCCTACAATGAGCAGTTCTTC. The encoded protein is CASSRGDSSYNEQFF.